These 17 T cell receptor beta chains share one sample of origin, sequenced in a study of cytomegalovirus exposure and HLA in healthy donors. Primers included in the PCR were 60 Vbeta and 13 Jbeta primers. TCRdb's table, derived via immunoSEQ multiplex PCR, lists solely in-frame clones and lacks some. The sample includes some 150,000 clones, 72% of them seen just once. Input material: PBMCs. The receptors here all came from a man aged 35 to 55 in good health and CMV-seronegative.

The chain recombines TRBV5-1 with TRBJ1-4; D possibly corresponds to TRBD1 (5 bases). The CDR3 sequence is 14 residues long. The germline V gene has CDR1 SGHRS and CDR2 YFSETQ. Trimming took off 0 bases at V and 8 bases at J, with 11 bases between the two ends. CDR3 DNA sequence: TGCGCCAGCAGCTTGGTGGGGGGAGGAGAAAAACTGTTTTTT. It specifies CASSLVGGGEKLFF.

This sequence joins TRBV19 and TRBJ2-1; D not resolved. V was cut by 0 bases and J by 9 bases, with 12 bases left in between. CDR3 length: 14 residues. Per germline, CDR1 LNHDA and CDR2 SQIVND (reference sequence). CDR3 sequence (DNA): TGTGCCAGTAGTATAGATCCCCCGAGGTTTGAGCAGTTCTTC. As protein: CASSIDPPRFEQFF.

This clone was detected only a few times. The chain carries TRBV4-3 and TRBJ2-7, with 10 bases identical to TRBD1. The CDR3 sequence is 15 residues long. Per germline, CDR1 LGHNA and CDR2 YSLEER. Germline trimming cut 0 bases from V and 5 bases from J; bases unmatched to any gene: 4. The CDR3 sequence is CASSQDRGTGDEQYF. Written as DNA, the CDR3 is TGCGCCAGCAGCCAAGATAGAGGGACAGGGGACGAGCAGTACTTC.

CDR3 nucleotide sequence: TGTGCCAGCAGCTATGGATCGGGATCTATGTTTTTT. Translated, it gives CASSYGSGSMFF. This sequence joins TRBV7-9 and TRBJ1-4, with D unclear. The CDR3 has 12 residues. V was clipped by 4 bases and J by 15 bases, with 15 bases between them. Germline CDR1 SEHNR, CDR2 FQNEAQ (reference sequence).

The CDR3 nucleotides are TGTGCCAGCTCACCAAGAAACGGCGGGAGCGGGGGCGAGACCCAGTACTTC. This encodes CASSPRNGGSGGETQYF. The chain is built from TRBV18 and TRBJ2-5, with 8 bases matching TRBD2. The germline V gene has CDR1 KGHSH and CDR2 LQKENI. Germline trimming cut 2 bases from V and 5 bases from J; bases unmatched to any gene: 13. This CDR3 has 17 residues.

The chain carries TRBV14 and TRBJ2-7; 12 bases agree with TRBD1. After removal of 0 bases from V and 5 bases from J, the junction contained 5 bases not matched to a gene. CDR3 length: 16 amino acids. CDR1 and CDR2 from the germline V gene are SGHDN and FVKESK. The CDR3 DNA reads as TGTGCCAGCAGCCAAGAGGGGGACAGGGGGCTCGACGAGCAGTACTTC. This codes for CASSQEGDRGLDEQYF. Complete variable domain (other parts from reference TRBV14 and TRBJ2-7): EAGVTQFPSHSVIEKGQTVTLRCDPISGHDNLYWYRRVMGKEIKFLLHFVKESKQDESGMPNNRFLAERTGGTYSTLKVQPAELEDSGVYFCASSQEGDRGLDEQYFGPGTRLTVT.

The chain uses TRBV9 and TRBJ1-2; 9 nucleotides match TRBD1. The CDR3 runs to 15 residues. CDR1 is SGDLS and CDR2 is YYNGEE in the germline V gene. The trim removed 2 bases at V and 8 bases at J, leaving 10 bases unmatched. CDR3 in DNA: TGTGCCAGCAGCGTCCGACAGGGGGACCAGGAGGGCTACACCTTC. It encodes CASSVRQGDQEGYTF.

The chain uses TRBV5-1 and TRBJ2-7; maybe TRBD2 (5 bases). Germline V gene sequence: CDR1 SGHRS, CDR2 YFSETQ. CDR3 size: 13 residues. Trimming stripped 8 bases from V and 7 bases from J, with 19 bases between. CDR3 sequence reads: CASKILGSPEQYF. The CDR3 nucleotides are TGCGCCAGTAAAATTTTGGGGAGCCCGGAGCAGTACTTC.

The chain carries TRBV7-9 and TRBJ1-4; 8 nucleotides line up with TRBD1. Germline-derived CDR1 and CDR2 are SEHNR and FQNEAQ (reference sequence). V lost 5 bases and J lost 7; bases outside the gene matches: 9. CDR3 size: 15 residues. In DNA form, the CDR3 reads TGTGCCAGCAGCCAGAACAGGGGGGCAGTTGAAAAACTGTTTTTT. This gives the protein CASSQNRGAVEKLFF.

This chain connects TRBV5-8 to TRBJ1-5; possibly TRBD1 for D (5 bases). Per germline, CDR1 SGHTS and CDR2 YDEGEE. The CDR3 consists of 16 residues. V lost 2 bases, J lost 2 bases, and 14 bases lay in between. The CDR3 sequence: CASSFPGGWGNQPQHF. CDR3 DNA: TGTGCCAGCAGCTTTCCGGGGGGATGGGGCAATCAGCCCCAGCATTTT.

The rearrangement joins TRBV7-9 to TRBJ1-1; D is undetermined. The CDR3 has 15 residues. V lost 7 bases and J 2 bases, leaving 17 bases between the germline ends. The germline V gene encodes CDR1 SEHNR and CDR2 FQNEAQ (reference sequence). DNA of the CDR3: TGTGCCAGCACCCTAGGGAGGGCAGAAAACACTGAAGCTTTCTTT. It codes for CASTLGRAENTEAFF.

V is TRBV19 and J is TRBJ2-1, with 8 bases fitting TRBD2. The CDR3 consists of 15 residues. CDR1 and CDR2 (germline): LNHDA, SQIVND (reference sequence). V was clipped by 7 bases and J by 8 bases; unmatched bases: 13. CDR3 protein: CASTYVAGRGDEQFF. CDR3 nucleotide sequence: TGTGCCAGTACCTATGTGGCGGGGCGGGGGGATGAGCAGTTCTTC.

This chain joins TRBV15 and TRBJ1-2; a possible D gene is TRBD1 (5 bases). With 0 bases removed from V and 4 bases from J, the gap between germline ends came to 9 bases. The CDR3 extends over 14 amino acids. Germline V gives CDR1 LNHNV, CDR2 YYDKDF (reference sequence). CDR3: CATSRDQGLYGYTF. CDR3 DNA sequence: TGTGCCACCAGCAGAGATCAGGGCCTCTATGGCTACACCTTC.

The chain uses TRBV30 and TRBJ2-5; perhaps TRBD2 as D (5 bases). Trimming removed 3 bases at V and 4 bases at J, with 12 bases between. From germline, CDR1 is GTSNPN and CDR2 SVGIG (reference sequence). This CDR3 comprises 13 residues. In nucleotides, the CDR3 is TGTGCCTGGAGCGCCCGGGCGGGAGAGACCCAGTACTTC. Amino acid sequence: CAWSARAGETQYF.

This chain connects TRBV5-1 to TRBJ2-2; 7 bases are shared with TRBD1. Germline CDR1 reads SGHRS; CDR2 reads YFSETQ. V trimming: 2 bases; J trimming: 3 bases; junction bases outside the gene matches: 1. The CDR3 is 14 amino acids. The CDR3 region is CASSFTGDTGELFF. The DNA of the CDR3 is TGCGCCAGCAGCTTCACAGGGGACACCGGGGAGCTGTTTTTT.

This clone has only a few counts. This sequence joins TRBV20-1 and TRBJ1-1; D may be TRBD1 (6 bases). Germline lookup yields CDR1 DFQATT and CDR2 SNEGSKA (reference sequence). V was shortened by 6 bases and J by 4 bases, with 9 bases between the two germline ends. The CDR3 contains 11 residues. The CDR3 bases are TGCAGTGCGCCAGGGGCCACTGAAGCTTTCTTT. It specifies CSAPGATEAFF.

This clone appeared a single time. The gene calls are TRBV19 and TRBJ2-1; D possibly corresponds to TRBD1 (5 bases). This CDR3 spans 14 amino acids. V was cut by 6 bases and J by 4 bases, with 13 bases left in between. Germline V gives CDR1 LNHDA, CDR2 SQIVND (reference sequence). CDR3 region: CASRRGREYNEQFF. CDR3 DNA: TGTGCCAGTAGAAGGGGCAGGGAATACAATGAGCAGTTCTTC. The variable domain in full, with the rest retrieved from reference TRBV19 and TRBJ2-1, is DGGITQSPKYLFRKEGQNVTLSCEQNLNHDAMYWYRQDPGQGLRLIYYSQIVNDFQKGDIAEGYSVSREKKESFPLTVTSAQKNPTAFYLCASRRGREYNEQFFGPGTRLTVL.